This entry is about one T cell receptor beta chain. The antigen is unknown. The record originates from a study of T cells in tuberculosis. On the study more broadly: The T cells targeted glucose monomycolate, a mycobacterial lipid, via CD1B. Study-wide results and caveats: GMM-specific TCRs were nearer to active tuberculosis alpha repertoires, suggesting expansion. Selection depended on which cryopreserved specimens were available.

Germline V gives CDR1 LNHDA, CDR2 SQIVND (reference sequence). V lost 8 bases to trimming and J lost 7 bases, with 15 bases between them. The CDR3 spans 13 residues. TCRdb's table, derived via immunoSEQ multiplex PCR, lists solely in-frame clones and lacks some. Found here are about 24,000 clones, 95% of them singletons; the top ten hold over 8%. The clonotype comes from a donor aged 10-35 years with latent tuberculosis or without tuberculosis infection. Sequencing was carried out using PBMCs. The V gene is TRBV19, the J gene TRBJ1-5; possibly TRBD1 for D (5 bases). The CDR3 region has the DNA TGTGCCAGTTCAGGGATAGTCGGCCAGCCCCAGCATTTT. It yields the protein CASSGIVGQPQHF.